This paragraph covers one TCR beta chain sequence. V was clipped by 6 bases and J by 11 bases, with 19 bases between them. Per germline, CDR1 MNHNS and CDR2 SASEGT. The CDR3 extends over 13 amino acids. The data derive from a study of cytomegalovirus exposure and HLA in healthy donors. Profiled with immunoSEQ multiplex PCR; TCRdb holds only in-frame clones, not every one. This repertoire shows 120,000 to 150,000 clones, 87% found once; its top ten account for roughly 4.3%. This clonotype was obtained from a man between 18 and 29 years old in good health and CMV-seropositive. Sequencing was performed on PBMCs. The gene calls are TRBV6-1 and TRBJ1-1; TRBD1 might be the D (5 bases). As DNA, the CDR3 is TGTGCCAGCAGGGGAGGGACGGGATGGGAGGCTTTCTTT. Residues: CASRGGTGWEAFF.